A selection of T cell receptor beta chains follows, all from one sample in a study of T cell responses to AZD1222 COVID-19 vaccine. The data were produced by immunoSEQ multiplex PCR, yet TCRdb's version contains in-frame clones alone and is incomplete. The sample has 56,000 or so clones, over 70% seen once. The input for sequencing was peripheral blood, taken 28 days after the second AZD1222 dose. All receptors derive from an adult who received the AZD1222 COVID-19 vaccine. Each CDR3 is given with its conserved first and last residue. The D gene is left open where the match is weak. A row's size may be missing; if present it is once, few, many or a size class.

TRBV29-1	.	TRBJ2-2	.	CSVGDKGWNTGELFF	TGCAGCGTTGGGGACAAGGGGTGGAACACCGGGGAGCTGTTTTTT
TRBV19	few	TRBJ2-7	TRBD2	CASSRSGTSGSGAYEQYF	TGTGCCAGTAGTAGATCCGGGACTAGCGGTAGCGGAGCCTACGAGCAGTACTTC
TRBV5-4	once	TRBJ2-5	.	CASSLSSRKETQYF	TGTGCCAGCAGCTTAAGTAGTAGAAAAGAGACCCAGTACTTC
TRBV3-1/TRBV3-2	.	TRBJ2-2	TRBD2	CASSQGTSGTGELFF	TGTGCCAGCAGCCAAGGGACTAGCGGCACCGGGGAGCTGTTTTTT
TRBV19	.	TRBJ2-1	.	CASSPSGMGARGYNEQFF	TGTGCCAGTAGCCCTAGTGGGATGGGGGCACGAGGGTACAATGAGCAGTTCTTC
TRBV5-5	.	TRBJ1-1	.	CASSPITFNTEAFF	TGTGCCAGCAGCCCTATTACCTTTAACACTGAAGCTTTCTTT
TRBV7-2	.	TRBJ2-1	.	CASSLVAGLAFYNEQFF	TGTGCCAGCAGCTTAGTGGCAGGTCTCGCCTTTTACAATGAGCAGTTCTTC
TRBV6-1	.	TRBJ2-3	TRBD2	CASSEALWVTSLRSQYF	TGTGCCAGCAGTGAAGCGCTGTGGGTGACTAGCCTCCGGTCGCAGTATTTT
TRBV27	medium-sized	TRBJ2-1	TRBD2	CAMFNSGGPYNEQFF	TGTGCCATGTTTAATAGCGGGGGGCCTTACAATGAGCAGTTCTTC
TRBV6-6	.	TRBJ1-5	TRBD1	CASGTGWQPQHF	TGTGCCAGCGGGACAGGGTGGCAGCCCCAGCATTTT
TRBV6-5	.	TRBJ1-4	.	CASSYSNGLGEKLFF	TGTGCCAGCAGTTACTCGAATGGACTTGGGGAAAAACTGTTTTTT
TRBV19	once	TRBJ2-2	.	CASISAGRELFF	TGTGCCAGTATTTCTGCGGGGCGAGAGCTGTTTTTT
TRBV14	.	TRBJ1-1	.	CASSLVSGLNTEAFF	TGTGCCAGCAGTCTTGTCAGCGGACTGAACACTGAAGCTTTCTTT
TRBV3-1/TRBV3-2	.	TRBJ1-1	.	CASSQTYRNTEAFF	TGTGCCAGCAGCCAAACCTACAGGAACACTGAAGCTTTCTTT
TRBV6-2/TRBV6-3	.	TRBJ2-7	TRBD2	CASSGLVQEPYEQYF	TGTGCCAGCAGTGGACTAGTGCAGGAACCCTACGAGCAGTACTTC
TRBV7-9	once	TRBJ2-2	TRBD2	CASTRGGSTGELFF	TGTGCCAGCACCCGGGGGGGGTCCACCGGGGAGCTGTTTTTT
TRBV18	.	TRBJ1-5	TRBD1	CASQGGAGQPQHF	TGTGCCAGCCAGGGGGGGGCTGGACAGCCCCAGCATTTT
TRBV2	few	TRBJ1-2	.	CASTGIPGYGYTF	TGTGCCAGCACAGGGATACCCGGCTATGGCTACACCTTC
TRBV5-1	.	TRBJ2-2	.	CASSLGGLNTGELFF	TGCGCCAGCAGCTTGGGAGGGTTGAACACCGGGGAGCTGTTTTTT
TRBV5-1	.	TRBJ2-5	TRBD1	CASSGGTGGYQETQYF	TGCGCCAGCAGCGGGGGGACAGGGGGTTACCAAGAGACCCAGTACTTC
TRBV18	few	TRBJ2-7	.	CASSPQYYEQYF	TGTGCCAGCTCACCGCAGTACTACGAGCAGTACTTC
TRBV3-1/TRBV3-2	.	TRBJ1-2	TRBD1	CASSQQLLTGSGYTF	TGTGCCAGCAGCCAACAGCTCCTGACAGGGTCGGGCTACACCTTC
TRBV10-3	.	TRBJ2-5	.	CAISEAGKQETQYF	TGTGCCATCAGTGAAGCAGGGAAACAAGAGACCCAGTACTTC
TRBV9	.	TRBJ2-1	TRBD2	CASSPWGGNEQFF	TGTGCCAGCAGCCCCTGGGGGGGGAATGAGCAGTTCTTC
TRBV7-2	.	TRBJ1-2	.	CASSSGEGRVGYGYTF	TGTGCCAGCAGCTCAGGGGAGGGGAGGGTTGGCTATGGCTACACCTTC
TRBV4-1	.	TRBJ2-3	TRBD1	CASSPLGQGPDTQYF	TGCGCCAGCAGCCCCCTCGGACAGGGTCCAGATACGCAGTATTTT
TRBV28	.	TRBJ2-7	TRBD1	CASSLSGQGNWYEQYF	TGTGCCAGCAGTTTATCCGGACAGGGGAATTGGTACGAGCAGTACTTC
TRBV6-5	.	TRBJ1-5	.	CASGGWNQPQHF	TGTGCCAGCGGAGGGTGGAATCAGCCCCAGCATTTT
TRBV19	.	TRBJ1-2	TRBD1	CASKTGSRGYTF	TGTGCCAGTAAGACAGGGTCACGGGGCTACACCTTC
TRBV7-2	.	TRBJ1-1	.	CASSPGVVNTEAFF	TGTGCCAGCAGCCCAGGGGTCGTGAACACTGAAGCTTTCTTT
TRBV6-5	.	TRBJ1-1	TRBD1	CASSPGQAGAFF	TGTGCCAGCAGTCCGGGACAGGCGGGGGCTTTCTTT
TRBV10-1	.	TRBJ2-3	TRBD1	CASSERGQGPDTQYF	TGCGCCAGCAGTGAAAGGGGACAGGGCCCAGATACGCAGTATTTT
TRBV3-1/TRBV3-2	.	TRBJ1-6	.	CASSRIEDSPLHF	TGTGCCAGCAGCCGCATCGAAGATTCACCCCTCCACTTT
TRBV11-2	.	TRBJ1-4	TRBD1	CASSRDRDLLFF	TGTGCCAGCAGCCGTGACAGGGATCTTCTGTTTTTT
TRBV20-1	.	TRBJ2-5	.	CSVREMKTQYF	TGCAGTGTTCGCGAGATGAAGACCCAGTACTTC
TRBV5-1	once	TRBJ1-2	.	CASSLALGRGDYGYTF	TGCGCCAGCAGCTTGGCGTTGGGGAGAGGGGACTATGGCTACACCTTC
TRBV19	few	TRBJ2-5	TRBD2	CASSIDGALAGVETQYF	TGTGCCAGTAGTATAGATGGGGCGCTAGCGGGGGTAGAGACCCAGTACTTC
TRBV15	once	TRBJ2-5	.	CATSRERRETQYF	TGTGCCACCAGCAGAGAACGGAGGGAGACCCAGTACTTC
TRBV5-1	.	TRBJ2-3	TRBD2	CASSPGLAGRSDTQYF	TGCGCCAGCAGCCCGGGACTAGCGGGGAGGTCAGATACGCAGTATTTT
TRBV5-4	.	TRBJ1-5	.	CASSLVGGNQPQHF	TGTGCCAGCAGCTTGGTTGGAGGGAATCAGCCCCAGCATTTT